One sample yielded the 29 T cell receptor beta chains listed below, sequenced in a study of T cell clonotyping in hematopoietic cell transplantation. The repertoire was sequenced with immunoSEQ multiplex PCR; TCRdb's copy has only in-frame clones and lacks some. The table lists some 4,000 clones, around 19% of them singletons. Source: peripheral blood mononuclear cells, taken 30 days after allogeneic stem cell transplant. Every receptor here comes from a male patient aged 50 to 60 who had an allogeneic stem cell transplant from a related donor, so the T cells may come from the graft donor. Some clones in this sample may be carry-over from other donors' samples.

In its sample, this clone was seen a few times. This chain joins TRBV4-2 and TRBJ2-3; the D gene is possibly TRBD1 (6 bases). CDR3 size: 14 residues. Looked up from germline, CDR1 is LGHNA and CDR2 is YNFKEQ. V gave up 3 bases and J gave up 2 bases, with 9 bases separating them. The CDR3 bases are TGTGCCAGCAGCCAGGGGGCCTTCACAGATACGCAGTATTTT. This gives the protein CASSQGAFTDTQYF.

The rearrangement uses TRBV4-3 and TRBJ1-2, with D unresolved. Per the germline V gene, CDR1 is LGHNA and CDR2 is YSLEER. V gave up 2 bases and J gave up 1 base, with 11 bases separating them. The length of the CDR3 is 15 residues. The DNA of the CDR3 is TGCGCCAGCAGCCAATGGAGGCAGGATAACTATGGCTACACCTTC. It encodes CASSQWRQDNYGYTF.

This chain uses TRBV27 with TRBJ2-7; D is unresolved. Germline V gene lookup returns CDR1 MNHEY and CDR2 SMNVEV (reference sequence). Trimming shortened V by 1 base and J by 0 bases, and 10 bases separated the two germline ends. The CDR3 loop spans 15 amino acids. CDR3 in DNA: TGTGCCAGCAGTTTATACCCAGCGAGCTCCTACGAGCAGTACTTC. The encoded protein is CASSLYPASSYEQYF.

The chain joins TRBV7-9 to TRBJ2-3; D gene ambiguous. Trimming pared 3 bases from V and 4 bases from J, leaving 5 bases between. Germline CDR1 reads SEHNR; CDR2 reads FQNEAQ (reference sequence). This CDR3 contains 12 residues. The CDR3: CASSFSPDTQYF. The CDR3 DNA reads TGTGCCAGCAGCTTTAGTCCAGATACGCAGTATTTT.

The V call is TRBV9, the J call TRBJ2-5; tentative D call: TRBD1 (7 bases). The CDR3 extends over 15 amino acids. The germline V and J ends were trimmed by 2 bases and 7 bases, with 18 bases remaining between them. Germline V lookup: CDR1 SGDLS, CDR2 YYNGEE. The CDR3 nucleotides read TGTGCCAGCAGCGTTAACCAGGGGGACGGGGGGACCCAGTACTTC. Translation: CASSVNQGDGGTQYF.

This clone is deemed medium-sized. The genes are TRBV7-9 and TRBJ2-7, with no clear D. Germline loops: CDR1 SEHNR, CDR2 FQNEAQ (reference sequence). Trimming pared 0 bases from V and 2 bases from J, leaving 8 bases between. The CDR3 covers 14 residues. The CDR3 loop reads CASSLASAAYEQYF. Written as DNA, the CDR3 is TGTGCCAGCAGCTTAGCGTCGGCGGCCTACGAGCAGTACTTC.

This clone was seen only a few times. The genes are TRBV30 and TRBJ2-6; D remains ambiguous. This CDR3 region has 15 residues. The ends were cut back, 1 base at V and 0 bases at J, with 7 bases in the middle. Germline values: CDR1 GTSNPN, CDR2 SVGIG (reference sequence). CDR3 region: CAWSGASSGANVLTF. The CDR3 DNA is TGTGCCTGGAGTGGAGCCAGCTCTGGGGCCAACGTCCTGACTTTC. Based on the CDR3 plus reference TRBV30 and TRBJ2-6, the full variable domain is SQTIHQWPATLVQPVGSPLSLECTVEGTSNPNLYWYRQAAGRGLQLLFYSVGIGQISSEVPQNLSASRPQDRQFILSSKKLLLSDSGFYLCAWSGASSGANVLTFGAGSRLTVL.

V is TRBV4-2 and J is TRBJ1-1, with unresolved D. Germline values: CDR1 LGHNA, CDR2 YNFKEQ. V lost 4 bases and J lost 1, with 4 bases in between. The CDR3 consists of 12 residues. CDR3 bases: TGTGCCAGCAGCCTGGGGAACACTGAAGCTTTCTTT. It encodes CASSLGNTEAFF.

The sample holds a few counts of this clone. This sequence joins TRBV4-3 and TRBJ1-5, with D uncertain. The V gene lost 1 base and the J gene lost 8 bases, with 9 bases spanning the gap. Germline CDR1 LGHNA, CDR2 YSLEER. The CDR3 has 13 amino acids. In DNA form, the CDR3 reads TGCGCCAGCAGCCAAGGCAGAAGGGAGCCCCAGCATTTT. Residues: CASSQGRREPQHF.

The V and J genes are TRBV19 and TRBJ1-1, with unresolved D. This CDR3 is built from 12 residues. Germline V gives CDR1 LNHDA, CDR2 SQIVND (reference sequence). Trimming left V 8 bases short and J 3 bases short, with 10 bases between. The CDR3 nucleotides are TGTGCCAGTCGGGGAAGGTACACTGAAGCTTTCTTT. This codes for CASRGRYTEAFF.

This clone was seen only a few times. The chain links TRBV30 to TRBJ2-3, with 10 bases aligning to TRBD1. From germline, CDR1 is GTSNPN and CDR2 SVGIG (reference sequence). This CDR3 has 14 amino acids. Unmatched junction bases numbered 5, after V lost 4 bases and J lost 4 bases. The CDR3 nucleotides read TGTGCCTGGAATTCCGGACAGGGGGCAGATACGCAGTATTTT. It yields the protein CAWNSGQGADTQYF.

The chain has TRBV29-1 and TRBJ1-6; 7 nucleotides agree with TRBD1. The CDR3 is 15 residues long. Germline values: CDR1 SQVTM, CDR2 ANQGSEA. J gave up 9 bases and V 7 bases, and 15 bases lay outside the gene matches. The CDR3 DNA follows: TGCAGCGCCCAAACCACGACAGGGACCGGTTCACCCCTCCACTTT. This codes for CSAQTTTGTGSPLHF.

This rearrangement joins TRBV11-3 to TRBJ1-6; possibly TRBD1 for D (5 bases). Trimming cost V 3 bases and J 10 bases, with 10 bases left between them. CDR3 length: 13 amino acids. Germline CDR1 reads SGHNT; CDR2 reads YENEEA. The CDR3 here is CASSFLGQSPLHF. CDR3 DNA sequence: TGTGCCAGCAGCTTTTTGGGGCAATCACCCCTCCACTTT.

This clone has a handful of counts. In DNA form, the CDR3 reads TGTGCCATCACACCGGGACAGGTGAACACTGAAGCTTTCTTT. It yields the protein CAITPGQVNTEAFF. The chain combines TRBV10-3 with TRBJ1-1; 8 bases are shared with TRBD1. The CDR3 has 14 residues. The germline CDR1 and CDR2 sequences are ENHRY and SYGVKD. Trimming removed 7 bases from V and 0 bases from J; junction bases left unmatched: 4.

In its sample, this clone was seen a few times. This sequence joins TRBV4-3 and TRBJ2-2; a possible D gene is TRBD2 (7 bases). In germline, CDR1 is LGHNA, CDR2 YSLEER. The CDR3 totals 17 residues. Trimming removed 0 bases from V and 4 bases from J, with 15 bases in between. The CDR3 loop reads CASSQDRRGGATGELFF. CDR3 DNA: TGCGCCAGCAGCCAAGATAGGAGGGGGGGCGCCACCGGGGAGCTGTTTTTT.

This clone was counted only a few times. The gene calls are TRBV30 and TRBJ2-1, with 8 nucleotides matching TRBD2. This CDR3 is built from 14 residues. Unmatched junction bases numbered 5, after V lost 7 bases and J lost 0 bases. Germline CDR1 and CDR2: GTSNPN and SVGIG (reference sequence). In DNA form, the CDR3 reads TGTGCCTCCTTAGCGGGATTCTCCTACAATGAGCAGTTCTTC. As protein: CASLAGFSYNEQFF.

This chain uses TRBV30 with TRBJ2-1; D call uncertain. Germline CDR1 is GTSNPN and CDR2 is SVGIG (reference sequence). V shed 6 bases and J shed 13 bases, with 13 bases lying between them. CDR3 length: 10 residues. The CDR3 region is CACGIRPQFF. The CDR3 region has the DNA TGTGCCTGTGGAATTAGGCCACAGTTCTTC. The variable domain in full, completed from reference TRBV30 and TRBJ2-1, reads SQTIHQWPATLVQPVGSPLSLECTVEGTSNPNLYWYRQAAGRGLQLLFYSVGIGQISSEVPQNLSASRPQDRQFILSSKKLLLSDSGFYLCACGIRPQFFGPGTRLTVL.

V is TRBV30 and J is TRBJ2-6, with 7 bases lining up with TRBD1. The V segment lost 7 bases and the J segment 2 bases; nucleotides outside the gene matches: 14. Germline CDR1 is GTSNPN and CDR2 is SVGIG (reference sequence). The CDR3 is 17 residues long. The CDR3 is CAYAGEGASAGANVLTF. CDR3 bases: TGTGCCTACGCCGGAGAGGGGGCATCGGCTGGGGCCAACGTCCTGACTTTC.

In its sample, this clone was seen a few times. The V gene is TRBV30, the J gene TRBJ1-1; D is uncertain. This CDR3 has 12 amino acids. The V gene's germline CDR1 is GTSNPN and CDR2 SVGIG (reference sequence). Trimming pared 2 bases from V and 0 bases from J, leaving 4 bases between. The CDR3 reads CAWSQVNTEAFF. The CDR3 region has the DNA TGTGCCTGGAGTCAGGTGAACACTGAAGCTTTCTTT.

The chain employs TRBV5-6 and TRBJ2-7, with D unresolved. Germline values: CDR1 SGHDT, CDR2 YYEEEE. The CDR3 covers 12 residues. Trimming left V 1 base short and J 3 bases short, with 5 bases between. The CDR3 protein is CASSLSNYEQYF. The CDR3 nucleotides read TGTGCCAGCAGCTTGTCGAACTACGAGCAGTACTTC.

This clone was recorded a few times. The chain uses TRBV30 and TRBJ1-6; no clear D. The CDR3 sequence is 12 residues long. Germline CDR1 is GTSNPN and CDR2 is SVGIG (reference sequence). Between the trimmed V and J ends, which lost 4 bases and 3 bases, there was a span of 4 bases. CDR3 DNA sequence: TGTGCCTGGAATGGCTATAATTCACCCCTCCACTTT. It codes for CAWNGYNSPLHF.

The chain joins TRBV14 to TRBJ1-2; D not certain. Looked up from germline, CDR1 is SGHDN and CDR2 is FVKESK. Trimming stripped 4 bases from V and 4 bases from J, with 10 bases between. The CDR3 sequence is 13 residues long. This chain's CDR3 is CASSRHGVYGYTF. The CDR3 DNA follows: TGTGCCAGCAGCCGACATGGGGTCTATGGCTACACCTTC.

The chain recombines TRBV30 with TRBJ2-7; a possible D gene is TRBD1 (5 bases). Germline CDR1 reads GTSNPN; CDR2 reads SVGIG (reference sequence). The CDR3 has 12 amino acids. V lost 0 bases and J lost 4, with 7 bases in between. The CDR3 region is CAWSVSGYEQYF. CDR3 DNA sequence: TGTGCCTGGAGTGTATCAGGGTACGAGCAGTACTTC.

This rearrangement joins TRBV5-6 to TRBJ2-7; the match to TRBD1 covers 8 bases. Germline V gene data show CDR1 as SGHDT and CDR2 as YYEEEE. J lost 2 bases, V lost 4 bases, and 5 bases had no gene match. The CDR3 extends over 14 amino acids. The CDR3 sequence is CASSRDRLPYEQYF. CDR3 DNA sequence: TGTGCCAGCAGCAGGGACAGGCTTCCCTACGAGCAGTACTTC.

This chain links TRBV30 with TRBJ1-2; a possible D gene is TRBD1 (5 bases). The germline V gene has CDR1 GTSNPN and CDR2 SVGIG (reference sequence). This CDR3 has 13 residues. The V end was cut by 0 bases, the J end by 4 bases, with 9 bases between. CDR3 protein: CAWSVQGGYGYTF. DNA for the CDR3: TGTGCCTGGAGTGTCCAGGGAGGCTATGGCTACACCTTC.

The chain links TRBV27 to TRBJ1-4, with D unresolved. Germline-derived CDR1 and CDR2 are MNHEY and SMNVEV (reference sequence). The length of the CDR3 is 12 residues. V was pared by 8 bases and J by 6 bases, with 10 bases between. This CDR3 reads CASYGLDEKLFF. CDR3 coding DNA: TGTGCCAGCTACGGGTTAGATGAAAAACTGTTTTTT.

This clone was found a few times. The chain joins TRBV30 to TRBJ2-1; D is perhaps TRBD1 (6 bases). There are 12 residues in the CDR3. Trimming removed 3 bases from V and 12 bases from J, with 15 bases in between. CDR1 and CDR2 (germline): GTSNPN, SVGIG (reference sequence). This chain's CDR3 is CAWSPPGTTQFF. CDR3 coding DNA: TGTGCCTGGAGCCCCCCCGGGACAACGCAGTTCTTC.

The chain recombines TRBV28 with TRBJ2-7, with 7 bases identical to TRBD1. V lost 11 bases to trimming and J lost 4 bases; unmatched junction nucleotides: 11. This CDR3 has 13 residues. Germline V gene lookup returns CDR1 MDHEN and CDR2 SYDVKM. In DNA form, the CDR3 reads TGTGCCGCTTCCGGGACAGACCCTTACGAGCAGTACTTC. Translating gives CAASGTDPYEQYF.

Here the CDR3 reads CAWISGDRGPNTF. The CDR3, as DNA: TGTGCCTGGATCTCAGGGGACAGGGGGCCGAACACCTTC. The chain employs TRBV30 and TRBJ1-2, with TRBD1 matching 12 bases. V gave up 4 bases and J gave up 12 bases; unmatched junction bases: 9. The CDR3 has 13 residues. Per germline, CDR1 GTSNPN and CDR2 SVGIG (reference sequence).